This passage covers 4 T cell receptor beta chains from one sample sequenced in a study of blood T cell repertoires in COVID-19. The data were produced by immunoSEQ multiplex PCR, yet TCRdb's version contains in-frame clones alone and is incomplete. The sample carries about 89,000 clones, about 74% recorded once. Sequences were obtained from peripheral blood. The receptors were sampled from a human donor in a cohort sampled during active COVID-19.

The chain uses TRBV6-1 and TRBJ1-3; no reliable D call. CDR3 length equals 17 residues. From germline, CDR1 is MNHNS and CDR2 SASEGT. V gave up 2 bases and J gave up 0 bases, with 14 bases separating them. As DNA, the CDR3 is TGTGCCAGCAGTGAAATTGCCGGGTCAAACTCTGGAAACACCATATATTTT. Encoded protein: CASSEIAGSNSGNTIYF.

The V and J genes are TRBV7-3 and TRBJ2-3; 7 nucleotides line up with TRBD2. Germline CDR1 and CDR2: SGHTA and FQGTGA. CDR3 size: 16 residues. J lost 2 bases, V lost 0 bases, and 5 bases had no gene match. The CDR3 DNA follows: TGTGCCAGCAGCTTAACCAGAGCGGGAATCACAGATACGCAGTATTTT. It yields the protein CASSLTRAGITDTQYF.

The V and J genes are TRBV7-8 and TRBJ1-2, with 7 bases fitting TRBD1. The junction had 4 bases not matched to a gene; V was cut back by 5 bases and J by 4 bases. The CDR3 length is 13 residues. Germline V gene lookup returns CDR1 SGHVS and CDR2 FQNEAQ. The CDR3 DNA reads TGTGCCAGCAGCCTGGGACAGCTCTATGGCTACACCTTC. The encoded protein is CASSLGQLYGYTF.

The genes are TRBV11-3 and TRBJ1-1, with D maybe TRBD1 (5 bases). V was cut by 2 bases and J by 4 bases, with 14 bases left in between. CDR1 and CDR2 (germline): SGHNT, YENEEA. The CDR3 covers 15 residues. CDR3 sequence: CASSLSSGGSTEAFF. CDR3 DNA: TGTGCCAGCAGCTTATCCTCCGGGGGGAGCACTGAAGCTTTCTTT.